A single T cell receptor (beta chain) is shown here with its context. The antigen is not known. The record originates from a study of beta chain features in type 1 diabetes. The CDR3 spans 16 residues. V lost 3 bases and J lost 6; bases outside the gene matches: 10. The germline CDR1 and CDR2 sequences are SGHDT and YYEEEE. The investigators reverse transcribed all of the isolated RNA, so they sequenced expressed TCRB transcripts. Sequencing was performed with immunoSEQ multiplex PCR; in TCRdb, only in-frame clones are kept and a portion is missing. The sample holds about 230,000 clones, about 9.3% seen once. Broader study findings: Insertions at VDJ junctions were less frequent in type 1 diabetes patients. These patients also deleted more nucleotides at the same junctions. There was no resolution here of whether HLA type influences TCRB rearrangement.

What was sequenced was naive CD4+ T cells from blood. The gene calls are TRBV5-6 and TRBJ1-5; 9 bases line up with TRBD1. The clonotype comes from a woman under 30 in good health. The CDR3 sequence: CASSWGAQGAGQPQHF. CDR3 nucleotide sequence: TGTGCCAGCAGCTGGGGGGCACAGGGGGCAGGTCAGCCCCAGCATTTT.